This T cell receptor (beta chain) was recorded in a study of blood T cell repertoires in COVID-19. Study-level information: Nucleic acid was either cDNA or gDNA, and it came from T cells, B-cell-depleted T cells, or PBMCs.

Per the original data handling: The assay estimated nucleated cells by amplifying reference gene primers. Some clones are missing from TCRdb's copy, which holds only in-frame ones; the method was immunoSEQ multiplex PCR. V, J and clone size reflect that table, while D and trimming were determined from the DNA. The table has approximately 200,000 clones, approximately 90% seen once. Symptom resolution, clearance, or two negative PCRs marked donors in Cohort 3 as recovered. J lost 4 bases, V lost 8 bases, and 18 bases had no gene match. Per the germline V gene, CDR1 is SNHLY and CDR2 is FYNNEI. CDR3 size: 17 residues.

J is TRBJ2-5 and V is TRBV2; 8 bases fit TRBD1. The origin of this receptor is a man between 25 and 39 years old who had recovered from COVID-19. The specimen was PBMCs or T cells enriched from blood (not recorded which). CDR3 residues: CASGGGTGRGRPETQYF. CDR3 sequence (DNA): TGTGCCAGCGGGGGAGGAACTGGCAGGGGGCGCCCAGAGACCCAGTACTTC.